A selection of T cell receptor beta chains follows, all from one sample in a study of T cell repertoires in cytomegalovirus infection. Using its own MiXCR run on the reads, TCRdb lists one record per CDR3 protein. The data contain around 300,000 distinct CDR3 sequences, roughly 9.5% of them singletons. The sequencing input was PBMCs. The receptors were sampled from a human donor in good health (CMV status not recorded). Some clones in this sample may be carry-over from other donors' samples. Each CDR3 is given with its conserved first and last residue.

v_gene | CDR3aa
TRBV12-3/TRBV12-4 | CASSLRTGRSGELFF
TRBV5-4 | CASSLEGLRSGDYEQYF
TRBV2 | CASTRGLINSPLHF
TRBV6-2/TRBV6-3 | CASSSTQGGVNTEAFF
TRBV19 | CASSIRSDRGTYEQYF
TRBV7-2 | CASSLERPYEQYF
TRBV7-3 | CASSPSTGSNYGYTF
TRBV28 | CASSLWSRVLNEKLFF
TRBV15 | CATSRATGANTEAFF
TRBV7-9 | CASSLTGVGEKLFF
TRBV20-1 | CSARSPSGTSGGAPTDTQYF
TRBV9 | CASSGRHSTGELFF
TRBV5-5 | CASSLSLQGTGANVLTF
TRBV11-2 | CASSLDSGEVMPPLHF
TRBV28 | CASSAPGTRVRSLF
TRBV5-6 | CASSLGARFSEAFF
TRBV2 | CASTKEGRAQSNEQFF
TRBV15 | CATSRDGTGGSTDTQYF
TRBV19 | CASSMAAAGGEQFF
TRBV25-1 | CASSVTGNYGYTF
TRBV2 | CASIYRTAYFSTSSGNTIYF
TRBV7-2 | CASSLASRGGTGELFF
TRBV4-3 | CASSQVARGPSTNEKLFF
TRBV7-9 | CASSLSFREGEKLFF
TRBV29-1 | CSGGNTEAFF
TRBV7-2 | CASQTGLSPLHF
TRBV7-8 | CASALTPSDTQYF
TRBV12-3/TRBV12-4 | CASSTQGAKTEAFF
TRBV28 | CASSLFERQGNLFF
TRBV7-2 | CASSTSTSGSYEQFF
TRBV6-5 | CATKSGVETQYF
TRBV10-3 | CAISVRLPANTGELFF
TRBV27 | CASSLNVGTGEQYF
TRBV7-2 | CASSAAGPGNQPQHF
TRBV7-8 | CASSSLTGKSGANVLTF
TRBV12-3/TRBV12-4 | CASSLGIARGNTEAFF
TRBV29-1 | CSANLAGSGNEQFF
TRBV7-2 | CASILGETRNTEAFF
TRBV7-2 | CASTRGNTEAFF
TRBV7-9 | CASSWTEAHGYTF
TRBV7-2 | CASSRGYQETQYF
TRBV2 | CASTWTLYGYTF
TRBV12-3/TRBV12-4 | CASSGDSFTFYF
TRBV6-5 | CASSQAGAGANVLTF
TRBV6-2/TRBV6-3 | CASSHGGSNQPQHF
TRBV7-8 | CASSLAGVNEQFF
TRBV19 | CASSIVQGRGTGELFF
TRBV7-9 | CASSPGGGGAYEQYF
TRBV5-6 | CASSLVDTKNIQYF
TRBV12-3/TRBV12-4 | CATSSFWTQYF
TRBV28 | CASSLGQVSGNTIYF
TRBV7-2 | CASSGQAFAYNSPLHF
TRBV20-1 | CSAGEGGSGAQYF
TRBV7-8 | CASSLSETTYNEQFF
TRBV29-1 | CSVTGQGLREKLFF
TRBV6-6 | CASSYAGNTEAFF
TRBV7-9 | CASSFRGQETSGRSYNEQFF
TRBV7-2 | CASSLVGTTTHEQFF
TRBV6-2/TRBV6-3 | CPTSGLEQFF
TRBV27 | CASSFLDGDRSSAGYTF